This T cell receptor (beta chain) was documented in a study of spatial heterogeneity in lung cancer. Study information: Beta-chain sequences were consistently detected more often than alpha-chain sequences.

Study-wide results and limits: Mutation tallies in tumors tracked expanded intratumoral alpha and beta TCR counts.

Specified time point: sample taken at primary tumor resection. TCRdb recomputed calls from the 5' RACE reads with MiXCR, one row per CDR3 protein. Altogether 3,500 to 4,500 distinct CDR3 sequences are present, 6% being singletons, with the ten largest covering roughly 19%. This CDR3 contains 15 residues. V was clipped by 6 bases and J by 6 bases; unmatched bases: 10. CDR1 is SNHLY, CDR2 FYNNEI, per germline. Worth noting for this clonotype: No antigen is known for it.

This TCR was recovered from a male donor with early-stage non-small cell lung cancer. The chain combines TRBV2 with TRBJ2-1; 8 bases map to TRBD2. The sample here was lung tumor tissue, taken at surgery. The CDR3 nucleotides read TGTGCCAGCAGCCCGGGACTGGCGGGGGGCAATGAGCAGTTCTTC. The encoded protein is CASSPGLAGGNEQFF.